The sequence of this T cell receptor beta chain was determined in a study of blood T cell repertoires in COVID-19. Looking at the study overall: Sample material is recorded as cDNA or gDNA derived from T cells, B-cell-depleted T cells, or PBMCs.

As originally analysed: Estimation of nucleated cell counts relied on the amplification of reference gene primers. Clones were read by immunoSEQ multiplex PCR, and TCRdb kept only the in-frame ones, dropping some. For V, J and clone size, that table is used; D and trimming come from the DNA. The table shows 250,000 or so clones, with about 79% occurring only once. Germline V gives CDR1 SNHLY, CDR2 FYNNEI. This CDR3 has 13 residues. V lost 6 bases and J lost 4, with 12 bases in between. This TCR was recovered from a man aged 35-49 years who had recovered from COVID-19. J is TRBJ2-5 and V is TRBV2; tentative D call: TRBD1 (5 bases). Material: peripheral blood. In nucleotides, the CDR3 is TGTGCCAGCAGCGCAGGGTTCGTAGAGACCCAGTACTTC. Its protein product is CASSAGFVETQYF.